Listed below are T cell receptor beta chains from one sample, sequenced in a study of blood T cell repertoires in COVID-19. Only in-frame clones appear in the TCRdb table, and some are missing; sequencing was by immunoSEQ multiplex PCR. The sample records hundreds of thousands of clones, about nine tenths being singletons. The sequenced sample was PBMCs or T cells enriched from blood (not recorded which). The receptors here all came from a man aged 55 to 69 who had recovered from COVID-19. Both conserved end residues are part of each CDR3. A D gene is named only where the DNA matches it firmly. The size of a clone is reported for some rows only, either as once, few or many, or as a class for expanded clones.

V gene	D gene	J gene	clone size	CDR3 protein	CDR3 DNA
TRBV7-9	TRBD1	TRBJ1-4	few	CASSLDRGKLFF	TGTGCCAGCAGCCTCGACAGGGGTAAACTGTTTTTT
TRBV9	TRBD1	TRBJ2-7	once	CASSVGQGAYEQYF	TGTGCCAGCAGCGTAGGACAGGGGGCTTACGAGCAGTACTTC
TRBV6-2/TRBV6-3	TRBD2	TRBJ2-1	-	CASSKRNTGGRLSRTSGEQFF	TGTGCCAGCAGTAAGCGTAACACGGGAGGGCGGTTAAGTAGGACAAGTGGTGAGCAGTTCTTC
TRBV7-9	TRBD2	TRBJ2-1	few	CASSRGLAGGGIGEQFF	TGTGCCAGCAGCAGGGGACTAGCGGGAGGTGGAATCGGTGAGCAGTTCTTC
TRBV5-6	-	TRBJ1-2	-	CASSLAGNYGYTF	TGTGCCAGCAGCTTGGCAGGAAATTATGGCTACACCTTC
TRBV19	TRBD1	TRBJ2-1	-	CASSIFPGGDEQFF	TGTGCCAGTAGCATATTTCCAGGGGGCGATGAGCAGTTCTTC
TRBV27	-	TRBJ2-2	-	CASSLSRDTGELFF	TGTGCCAGCAGTTTATCGCGGGACACCGGGGAGCTGTTTTTT
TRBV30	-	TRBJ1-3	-	CAWESSGNTIYF	TGTGCCTGGGAGAGCTCTGGAAACACCATATATTTT
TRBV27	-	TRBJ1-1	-	CASSSGHLNTEAFF	TGTGCCAGCAGTTCTGGACACTTGAACACTGAAGCTTTCTTT
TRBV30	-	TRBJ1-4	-	CAWRSSEKLFF	TGTGCCTGGAGATCCTCGGAAAAACTGTTTTTT
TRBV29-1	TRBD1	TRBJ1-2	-	CSAADRGGPNYGYTF	TGCAGCGCAGCTGACAGGGGAGGGCCCAACTATGGCTACACCTTC
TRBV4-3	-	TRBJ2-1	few	CASSQRTAHEQFF	TGCGCCAGCAGCCAGAGGACAGCCCATGAGCAGTTCTTC
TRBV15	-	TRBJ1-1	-	CATSRDRGETEAFF	TGTGCCACCAGCAGAGATCGGGGGGAAACTGAAGCTTTCTTT
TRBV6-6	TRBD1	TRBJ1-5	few	CASRFRGDQPQHF	TGTGCCAGCAGATTCAGGGGGGATCAGCCCCAGCATTTT
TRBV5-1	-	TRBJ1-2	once	CASSLGQGMGNYGYTF	TGCGCCAGCAGCTTGGGGCAGGGCATGGGAAACTATGGCTACACCTTC
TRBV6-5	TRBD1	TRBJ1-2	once	CASSHDRGLVYGYTF	TGTGCCAGCAGTCATGACAGGGGGCTCGTCTATGGCTACACCTTC
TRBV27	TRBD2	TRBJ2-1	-	CASRGTSWYNEQFF	TGTGCCAGCAGGGGGACTAGCTGGTACAATGAGCAGTTCTTC
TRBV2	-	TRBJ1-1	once	CASTVDAGLLEAFF	TGTGCCAGCACCGTTGATGCAGGCTTACTTGAAGCTTTCTTT
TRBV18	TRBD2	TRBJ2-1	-	CASSPSVGGRGYNEQFF	TGTGCCAGCTCACCATCGGTTGGCGGGAGGGGCTACAATGAGCAGTTCTTC
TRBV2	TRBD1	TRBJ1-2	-	CASSEGKGATSYGYTF	TGTGCCAGCAGTGAAGGCAAGGGGGCTACTTCCTATGGCTACACCTTC
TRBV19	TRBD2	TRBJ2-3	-	CASRRTSGSQADTQYF	TGTGCCAGTAGAAGGACTAGCGGGAGTCAGGCAGATACGCAGTATTTT
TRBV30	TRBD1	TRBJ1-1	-	CAQSGQGDTEAFF	TGTGCCCAATCGGGACAGGGAGACACTGAAGCTTTCTTT
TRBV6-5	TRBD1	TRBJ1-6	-	CATRIPGQGYSPLHF	TGTGCCACCAGGATTCCGGGACAGGGTTATTCACCCCTCCACTTT
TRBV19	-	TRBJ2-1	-	CASSTSPGQHPTKYNEQFF	TGTGCCAGTAGTACCTCTCCTGGGCAGCACCCAACAAAATACAATGAGCAGTTCTTC
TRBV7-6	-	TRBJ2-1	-	CASSLDRVTSSSYNEQFF	TGTGCCAGCAGCTTAGACCGCGTAACTAGTTCCTCCTACAATGAGCAGTTCTTC
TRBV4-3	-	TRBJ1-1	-	CASSQDRDTEAFF	TGCGCCAGCAGCCAAGATCGAGACACTGAAGCTTTCTTT
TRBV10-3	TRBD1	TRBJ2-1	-	CATLWGTGRWNEQFF	TGTGCCACCCTGTGGGGGACAGGCCGTTGGAATGAGCAGTTCTTC
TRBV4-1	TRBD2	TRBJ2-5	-	CASSQDQGLAGIQETQYF	TGCGCCAGCAGCCAAGATCAAGGCCTAGCGGGGATACAAGAGACCCAGTACTTC
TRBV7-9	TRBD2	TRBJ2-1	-	CASSLARTSYDEQFF	TGTGCCAGCAGCTTAGCGAGGACTAGCTACGATGAGCAGTTCTTC
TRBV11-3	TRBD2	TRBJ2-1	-	CASSILAGGLVNEQFF	TGTGCCAGCAGCATCTTAGCGGGGGGCCTGGTCAATGAGCAGTTCTTC
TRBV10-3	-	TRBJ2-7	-	CAISESSYPYEQYF	TGTGCCATCAGTGAGTCTAGCTACCCCTACGAGCAGTACTTC
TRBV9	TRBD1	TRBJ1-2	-	CASSTDRGRHYGYTF	TGTGCCAGCAGCACGGACAGGGGGCGCCACTATGGCTACACCTTC
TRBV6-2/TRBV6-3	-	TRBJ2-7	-	CASSYSSGKSSYEQYF	TGTGCCAGCAGTTACTCTTCGGGGAAGAGCTCCTACGAGCAGTACTTC
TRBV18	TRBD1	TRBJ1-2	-	CASSQAGTANYGYTF	TGTGCCAGCTCACAAGCCGGGACAGCAAACTATGGCTACACCTTC
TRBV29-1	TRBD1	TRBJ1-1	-	CSALGQQNTEAFF	TGCAGCGCCCTGGGACAGCAGAACACTGAAGCTTTCTTT
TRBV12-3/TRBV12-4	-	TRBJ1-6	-	CASTLNYSPLHF	TGTGCCAGCACCTTAAATTATTCACCCCTCCACTTT
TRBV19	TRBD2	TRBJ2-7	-	CASSQPSGIYEQYF	TGTGCCAGTAGTCAACCTAGCGGGATCTACGAGCAGTACTTC
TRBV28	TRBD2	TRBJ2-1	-	CASSSPASGKDEQFF	TGTGCCAGCAGTTCCCCGGCGAGCGGGAAAGATGAGCAGTTCTTC
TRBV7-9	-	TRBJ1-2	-	CASSLRPGYGYTF	TGTGCCAGCAGCTTACGCCCCGGCTATGGCTACACCTTC
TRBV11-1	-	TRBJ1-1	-	CASSLQGLNTEAFF	TGTGCCAGCAGCTTACAGGGCCTGAACACTGAAGCTTTCTTT
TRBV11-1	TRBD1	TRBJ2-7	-	CASSAGQGSSYEQYF	TGTGCCAGCAGCGCGGGACAGGGGTCTTCCTACGAGCAGTACTTC
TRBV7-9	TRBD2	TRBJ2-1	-	CASSQPAGVAGTYEQFF	TGTGCCAGCAGCCAACCCGCCGGGGTAGCGGGGACCTATGAGCAGTTCTTC
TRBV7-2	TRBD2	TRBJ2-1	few	CASSWTSGRVSEQFF	TGTGCCAGCAGCTGGACTAGCGGAAGGGTGAGTGAGCAGTTCTTC
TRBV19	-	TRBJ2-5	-	CASTTGRSQETQYF	TGTGCCAGTACCACAGGACGTAGCCAAGAGACCCAGTACTTC
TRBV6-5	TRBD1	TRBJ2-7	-	CASSYAGTGYEQYF	TGTGCCAGCAGTTACGCCGGGACAGGCTACGAGCAGTACTTC
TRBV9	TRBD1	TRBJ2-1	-	CASSVGTGSDNEQFF	TGTGCCAGCAGCGTAGGGACAGGGAGTGACAATGAGCAGTTCTTC
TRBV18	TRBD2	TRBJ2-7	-	CASSPEAGEAYEQYF	TGTGCCAGCTCACCTGAAGCGGGAGAGGCCTACGAGCAGTACTTC
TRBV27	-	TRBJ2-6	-	CASSLILGSGANVLTF	TGTGCCAGCAGTTTGATTCTCGGCTCTGGGGCCAACGTCCTGACTTTC
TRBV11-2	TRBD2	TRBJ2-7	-	CASSFSGRGVGEQYF	TGTGCCAGCAGCTTTAGCGGGAGGGGTGTAGGGGAGCAGTACTTC
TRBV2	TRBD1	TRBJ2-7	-	CASAPQGVTYEQYF	TGTGCCAGCGCTCCGCAGGGGGTAACCTACGAGCAGTACTTC
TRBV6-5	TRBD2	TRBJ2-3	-	CASSSPWREGTDTQYF	TGTGCCAGCAGTTCCCCTTGGCGGGAGGGCACAGATACGCAGTATTTT
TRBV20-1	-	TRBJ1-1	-	CSASRVREAFF	TGCAGTGCTAGCAGGGTGCGTGAAGCTTTCTTT
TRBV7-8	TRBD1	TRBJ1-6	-	CASSLVQGAGSPLHF	TGTGCCAGCAGCTTAGTACAGGGGGCAGGGTCACCCCTCCACTTT